This entry concerns a single TCR beta chain. Its specificity is unknown. These data belong to a study of beta chain features in type 1 diabetes. Study-wide background: There was similarity between patients and healthy donors in age, gender and cell yields.

Donors contributed one heparinised blood draw apiece, averaging about 100 mL. Sorting with CD45RO/CCR7/CD25/CD127/CD95/CD27 yielded naive, central memory, regulatory and stem-like memory CD4+ cells. Study-level findings and limits: Moderate but significant shortening of TCRB CDR3s was recorded in all four CD4+ subsets from Type 1 diabetes patients. PCR might pick shorter templates more often, in the same way for patients and controls.

Every bit of the isolated RNA underwent reverse transcription, so sequencing read expressed TCRB transcripts. Sequenced by immunoSEQ multiplex PCR; TCRdb stores in-frame clones only, minus some. The profile shows some 640,000 clones, 11% to 15% of them singletons. V dropped 5 bases and J dropped 8 bases, with 15 bases sitting between them. The CDR3 has 13 amino acids. Looked up from germline, CDR1 is SNHLY and CDR2 is FYNNEI. Sequenced: naive CD4+ T cells from blood. The sequence came from a man between 18 and 29 years old with type 1 diabetes. The J gene is TRBJ1-2, the V gene TRBV2, with no clear D. The CDR3 sequence is CASSSDKSYGYTF. As DNA, the CDR3 is TGTGCCAGCAGTTCTGACAAGTCCTACGGCTACACCTTC.